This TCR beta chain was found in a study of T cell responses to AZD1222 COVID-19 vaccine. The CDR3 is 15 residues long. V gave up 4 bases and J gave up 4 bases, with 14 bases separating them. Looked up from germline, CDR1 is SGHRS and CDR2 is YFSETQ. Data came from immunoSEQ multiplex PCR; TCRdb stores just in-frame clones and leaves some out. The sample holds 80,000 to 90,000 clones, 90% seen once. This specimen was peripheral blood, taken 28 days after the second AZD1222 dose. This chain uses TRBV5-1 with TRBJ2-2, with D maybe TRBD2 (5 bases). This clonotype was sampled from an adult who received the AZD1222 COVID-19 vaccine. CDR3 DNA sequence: TGCGCCAGCAGCCCCACGGGGTCGGGCACCGGGGAGCTGTTTTTT. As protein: CASSPTGSGTGELFF.